This T cell receptor (beta chain) originates from a study of blood T cell repertoires in COVID-19. The CDR3 consists of 16 residues. Germline CDR1 and CDR2: SGHRS and YFSETQ. The germline V and J ends were trimmed by 7 bases and 0 bases, with 20 bases remaining between them. Those enrolled, adults aged roughly 18 to 89 years, came from roughly 22 US areas. Two negative PCRs, clearance, or symptom resolution had been documented for recovered Cohort 3 donors. The table lists this clone with a count of one. Method: immunoSEQ multiplex PCR; TCRdb's copy keeps in-frame clones and lacks some. The profile shows hundreds of thousands of clones, roughly 89% of them singletons.

The clonotype was recovered from a man aged 55 to 70 who had recovered from COVID-19. The V gene is TRBV5-1, the J gene TRBJ2-7; D possibly corresponds to TRBD1 (7 bases). Sequenced: PBMCs or T cells enriched from blood (not recorded which). The CDR3 protein is CASARLAGGISYEQYF. The CDR3 DNA follows: TGCGCCAGCGCCCGATTGGCAGGGGGGATCTCCTACGAGCAGTACTTC.